Given below is one T cell receptor beta chain in context. Method: immunoSEQ multiplex PCR; TCRdb's copy keeps in-frame clones and lacks some. The table shows 180,000 or so clones, with approximately 90% occurring only once. V shed 8 bases and J shed 4 bases, with 24 bases lying between them. The CDR3 loop spans 17 amino acids. Germline values: CDR1 MNHEY, CDR2 SMNVEV (reference sequence). This sample is drawn from a study of T cell responses to AZD1222 COVID-19 vaccine. The clonotype originates from an adult who received the MenACWY meningococcal vaccine as a control. The specimen comprised peripheral blood, sampled 28 days after the second dose of the MenACWY control vaccine. The chain combines TRBV27 with TRBJ2-1, with a weak D call TRBD2 (7 bases). The DNA for the CDR3 is TGTGCCAGCGGGGGCTGGTTTGCGGGAGCTGGTTACAATGAGCAGTTCTTC. Protein sequence: CASGGWFAGAGYNEQFF.